The next 27 T cell receptor beta chains were all read from a single sample in a study of CD8 T cells in ankylosing spondylitis. General study findings and limits: It appeared that ankylosing spondylitis blood was characterized by a TCR beta motif of fewer than ten highly homologous variants.

For these receptors, no antigen is known. MiXCR was run by TCRdb on the 5' RACE reads, yielding one entry per CDR3 protein. The data contain some 800,000 distinct CDR3 sequences, roughly 10% of them seen just once; the ten biggest clones take up roughly 0.51%. Sequenced: blood, either unsorted or a sorted T cell fraction (not recorded which). The receptors originated from a male donor with ankylosing spondylitis.

The genes are TRBV4-3 and TRBJ2-7; possible D gene TRBD1, 6 bases. Germline values: CDR1 LGHNA, CDR2 YSLEER. The ends were cut back, 4 bases at V and 6 bases at J, with 19 bases in the middle. This CDR3 is built from 15 residues. CDR3: CASSRLTGTSSEQYF. The CDR3 nucleotides are TGCGCCAGCAGCCGCTTGACCGGGACAAGTAGCGAGCAGTACTTC.

In this sample, this clonotype turned up many times. The gene calls are TRBV5-1 and TRBJ1-6; possible D gene TRBD1, 5 bases. Looked up from germline, CDR1 is SGHRS and CDR2 is YFSETQ. Trimming removed 2 bases at V and 13 bases at J, with 19 bases between. This CDR3 contains 15 residues. CDR3 bases: TGCGCCAGCAGCTTTCGACGGACCCGGGGGACGCCCCTCCACTTT. Translating gives CASSFRRTRGTPLHF.

This clonotype was observed a handful of times. V is TRBV6-2 or TRBV6-3 and J is TRBJ1-1; D is ambiguous. Trimming took off 0 bases at V and 0 bases at J, with 11 bases between the two ends. Germline V CDR1 and CDR2: MNHEY, SVGEGT. This CDR3 comprises 16 residues. In DNA, the CDR3 is TGTGCCAGCAGTTACTCCTGGTCAAGCGTGAACACTGAAGCTTTCTTT. This encodes CASSYSWSSVNTEAFF.

This clonotype was recorded a few times. The chain has TRBV9 and TRBJ2-7; a possible D gene is TRBD2 (7 bases). This CDR3 has 15 residues. V was clipped by 1 base and J by 0 bases, with 11 bases between them. CDR1 SGDLS and CDR2 YYNGEE come from the germline V gene. The chain's CDR3 is CASSVSGTLSYEQYF. The CDR3 nucleotides read TGTGCCAGCAGCGTAAGCGGGACACTCTCCTACGAGCAGTACTTC.

The sample holds a few counts of this clonotype. V usage is TRBV30 and J usage is TRBJ1-6; D is ambiguous. The V gene's germline CDR1 is GTSNPN and CDR2 SVGIG (reference sequence). This CDR3 region has 15 residues. Trimming pared 0 bases from V and 3 bases from J, leaving 9 bases between. This CDR3 reads CAWSVGGGYNSPLHF. CDR3 sequence (DNA): TGTGCCTGGAGTGTAGGCGGAGGCTATAATTCACCCCTCCACTTT. The full variable domain, with the rest looked up from reference TRBV30 and TRBJ1-6, is SQTIHQWPATLVQPVGSPLSLECTVEGTSNPNLYWYRQAAGRGLQLLFYSVGIGQISSEVPQNLSASRPQDRQFILSSKKLLLSDSGFYLCAWSVGGGYNSPLHFGNGTRLTVT.

This clonotype was detected many times. The chain joins TRBV6-5 to TRBJ1-6; D not certain. Germline V lookup: CDR1 MNHEY, CDR2 SVGAGI. CDR3 size: 13 residues. With 1 base removed from V and 7 bases from J, the gap between germline ends came to 5 bases. The CDR3 loop reads CASSYYKNSPLHF. The CDR3 bases are TGTGCCAGCAGTTACTATAAGAATTCACCCCTCCACTTT.

Details on this clonotype: In this CDR3 the conserved last residue, phenylalanine or tryptophan, is missing, so a read error is likely. The chain is built from TRBV7-9 and TRBJ2-3, with 8 bases matching TRBD1. Trimming at V came to 5 bases and at J to 6 bases, leaving 10 bases not matched to a gene. The V gene's germline CDR1 is SEHNR and CDR2 FQNEAQ (reference sequence). The CDR3 runs to 15 residues. The CDR3 protein is CASSLGQGSSDTQYS. CDR3 in DNA: TGTGCCAGCAGCCTCGGACAGGGTTCGTCGGATACGCAGTATTCT.

This clonotype has a handful of counts. CDR3 DNA sequence: TGTGCCAGCAGCTTAGTGGCTAGTCCGACATACACAGATACGCAGTATTTT. It is translated as CASSLVASPTYTDTQYF. The chain recombines TRBV7-2 with TRBJ2-3; D gene uncertain. Germline loops: CDR1 SGHTA, CDR2 FQGNSA. This CDR3 comprises 17 residues. The ends were cut back, 1 base at V and 2 bases at J, with 16 bases in the middle.

The rearrangement uses TRBV28 and TRBJ2-7, with D perhaps TRBD2 (5 bases). The CDR3 is made up of 15 amino acids. Trimming stripped 0 bases from V and 0 bases from J, with 9 bases between. Germline loops: CDR1 MDHEN, CDR2 SYDVKM. CDR3 region: CASSLWAGSSYEQYF. CDR3 in DNA: TGTGCCAGCAGTTTATGGGCGGGTTCCTCCTACGAGCAGTACTTC.

This clonotype has at least ten counts. The rearrangement joins TRBV15 to TRBJ2-3; TRBD2 matches 10 bases. V was clipped by 9 bases and J by 4 bases; unmatched bases: 4. Germline V gives CDR1 LNHNV, CDR2 YYDKDF (reference sequence). The CDR3 is 13 residues long. The CDR3 sequence is CATQRGGSDTQYF. The CDR3 DNA reads TGTGCCACTCAGCGGGGGGGCTCAGATACGCAGTATTTT.

This clonotype has more than one count but fewer than ten. The V call is TRBV7-9, the J call TRBJ2-7; D ambiguous. From germline, CDR1 is SEHNR and CDR2 FQNEAQ (reference sequence). The CDR3 is 12 residues long. V dropped 7 bases and J dropped 3 bases, with 10 bases sitting between them. The CDR3 reads CASTKEYYEQYF. The DNA of the CDR3 is TGTGCCAGCACCAAGGAGTACTACGAGCAGTACTTC.

The chain has TRBV5-1 and TRBJ1-4; D call uncertain. CDR1 is SGHRS and CDR2 is YFSETQ in the germline V gene. The ends were cut back, 1 base at V and 8 bases at J, with 15 bases in the middle. There are 15 residues in the CDR3. This chain's CDR3 is CASSLIESSWEKLFF. Written as DNA, the CDR3 is TGCGCCAGCAGCTTGATTGAGTCTTCTTGGGAAAAACTGTTTTTT. Supplemented by reference TRBV5-1 and TRBJ1-4, the full variable domain reads KAGVTQTPRYLIKTRGQQVTLSCSPISGHRSVSWYQQTPGQGLQFLFEYFSETQRNKGNFPGRFSGRQFSNSRSEMNVSTLELGDSALYLCASSLIESSWEKLFFGSGTQLSVL.

This clonotype was picked up many times. This chain joins TRBV29-1 and TRBJ2-2, with 8 bases fitting TRBD1. The CDR3 is made up of 13 amino acids. Unmatched junction bases numbered 5, after V lost 7 bases and J lost 4 bases. Germline V gene sequence: CDR1 SQVTM, CDR2 ANQGSEA. CDR3 DNA sequence: TGCAGCGGTAGACAGGGGACCACCGGGGAGCTGTTTTTT. Its translation is CSGRQGTTGELFF.

The chain links TRBV25-1 to TRBJ1-1, with D perhaps TRBD1 (5 bases). The V end lost 7 bases, the J end lost 4 bases, and 13 bases lay between the germline ends. Germline V gene data show CDR1 as MGHDK and CDR2 as SYGVNS. The CDR3 has 13 amino acids. CDR3 sequence reads: CASTQAGFTEAFF. For the CDR3, the DNA is TGTGCCAGCACCCAGGCAGGGTTCACTGAAGCTTTCTTT.

Many counts were recorded for this clonotype. The rearrangement links TRBV7-2 to TRBJ2-7, with a weak D call TRBD2 (5 bases). The ends were cut back, 5 bases at V and 1 base at J, with 18 bases in the middle. The CDR3 is made up of 16 amino acids. Germline assignment: CDR1 SGHTA and CDR2 FQGNSA. The CDR3 region is CASSAGLGATSYEQYF. Written as DNA, the CDR3 is TGTGCCAGCAGCGCCGGACTGGGAGCTACGTCCTACGAGCAGTACTTC.

Many counts were recorded for this clonotype. The chain employs TRBV5-1 and TRBJ1-6, with 7 bases fitting TRBD1. V lost 0 bases to trimming and J lost 8 bases; unmatched junction nucleotides: 5. The CDR3 runs to 15 residues. Germline V gene lookup returns CDR1 SGHRS and CDR2 YFSETQ. Here the CDR3 DNA reads TGCGCCAGCAGCTTGGTCCAGGGGGGTTATTCACCCCTCCACTTT. Translating gives CASSLVQGGYSPLHF.

The rearrangement links TRBV7-9 to TRBJ2-1; perhaps TRBD1 as D (5 bases). CDR3 length: 17 amino acids. Germline V gene data show CDR1 as SEHNR and CDR2 as FQNEAQ (reference sequence). V was pared by 1 base and J by 8 bases, with 21 bases between. The CDR3 reads CASSLGIQGYSPDEQFF. CDR3 coding DNA: TGTGCCAGCAGCTTAGGAATTCAGGGCTACTCCCCGGATGAGCAGTTCTTC.

This clonotype was recorded a few times. CDR3 DNA: TGCGCCAGCAGCTGGGGGACAGTCCTCTCCTACGAGCAGTACTTC. It specifies CASSWGTVLSYEQYF. This chain joins TRBV5-1 and TRBJ2-7; 7 bases are a match to TRBD1. V lost 3 bases, J lost 0 bases, and 6 bases stayed unmatched. This CDR3 region has 15 residues. Germline-derived CDR1 and CDR2 are SGHRS and YFSETQ.

The CDR3 nucleotides are TGCGCCAGCAGCCATCATCCCTCAACCTACAATGAGCAGTTCTTC. Translated, it gives CASSHHPSTYNEQFF. This chain links TRBV4-3 with TRBJ2-1; D uncertain. The CDR3 runs to 15 residues. Per germline, CDR1 LGHNA and CDR2 YSLEER. Trimming cost V 3 bases and J 2 bases, with 11 bases left between them.

The rearrangement links TRBV5-5 to TRBJ2-2; a possible D gene is TRBD2 (5 bases). Per germline, CDR1 SGHKS and CDR2 YYEKEE (reference sequence). The CDR3 has 13 amino acids. V shed 2 bases and J shed 9 bases, with 11 bases lying between them. The CDR3 region is CASSLLGYRELFF. The CDR3 nucleotides read TGTGCCAGCAGCTTACTAGGGTACAGGGAGCTGTTTTTT.

The sample holds many counts of this clonotype. This sequence joins TRBV20-1 and TRBJ1-5, with D unresolved. The CDR3 consists of 11 residues. V was cut by 3 bases and J by 6 bases, with 6 bases left in between. Looked up from germline, CDR1 is DFQATT and CDR2 is SNEGSKA (reference sequence). Here the CDR3 DNA reads TGCAGTGCTAGTACGGCTCAGCCCCAGCATTTT. It is translated as CSASTAQPQHF.

A few counts support this clonotype. The J gene is TRBJ2-1, the V gene TRBV12-3 or TRBV12-4, with 7 bases aligning to TRBD2. The V gene end was trimmed by 6 bases and the J gene end by 7 bases; junction bases not matched to a gene: 12. The CDR3 sequence is 15 residues long. The CDR3 DNA reads as TGTGCCAGCAGCCCAGCGCGGGAGCCCCTGAATGAGCAGTTCTTC. Its protein is CASSPAREPLNEQFF.

This clonotype has at least ten counts. The chain links TRBV2 to TRBJ1-1; D gene ambiguous. V lost 0 bases and J 7 bases, leaving 6 bases between the germline ends. CDR1 is SNHLY and CDR2 is FYNNEI in the germline V gene. The CDR3 runs to 12 residues. The CDR3 DNA sequence: TGTGCCAGCAGTGAAGCGCGTAGTGAAGCTTTCTTT. Translated: CASSEARSEAFF.

In this sample, this clonotype turned up a few times. The chain combines TRBV10-3 with TRBJ1-2; TRBD1 is a possible D gene (5 bases). The length of the CDR3 is 13 residues. V was clipped by 5 bases and J by 6 bases, with 13 bases between them. From germline, CDR1 is ENHRY and CDR2 SYGVKD. This CDR3 is CAISPRGPHGYTF. CDR3 DNA: TGTGCCATCAGTCCTCGGGGACCCCATGGCTACACCTTC.

This clonotype has only a few counts. The J gene is TRBJ2-5, the V gene TRBV25-1; possibly TRBD1 or TRBD2 for D (5 bases each). CDR3 size: 16 residues. Deletions cut 7 bases from V and 1 base from J, with 19 bases between. Looked up from germline, CDR1 is MGHDK and CDR2 is SYGVNS. The CDR3 DNA is TGTGCCAGCACCCAGGACATGGGACGCGCCCAAGAGACCCAGTACTTC. Translated, it gives CASTQDMGRAQETQYF.

This clonotype was counted many times. This sequence joins TRBV20-1 and TRBJ2-5; the D is unclear. This CDR3 is built from 14 residues. The germline V and J ends were trimmed by 4 bases and 0 bases, with 12 bases remaining between them. Germline CDR1 DFQATT, CDR2 SNEGSKA (reference sequence). This CDR3 reads CSAMARMYQETQYF. The CDR3, as DNA: TGCAGTGCTATGGCCCGGATGTACCAAGAGACCCAGTACTTC.

This clonotype was found a few times. The rearrangement uses TRBV20-1 and TRBJ2-7, with D perhaps matching TRBD1 (6 bases). Germline CDR1 and CDR2: DFQATT and SNEGSKA (reference sequence). V was pared by 6 bases and J by 1 base, with 13 bases between. The CDR3 is 13 residues long. The CDR3 is CSAADSSSYEQYF. The CDR3 coding sequence is TGCAGTGCGGCGGACAGTTCTTCCTACGAGCAGTACTTC.